The 10 T cell receptor beta chains listed next were all sequenced from one sample in a study of OX40 agonist ivuxolimab in advanced cancers. Sequenced by immunoSEQ multiplex PCR; TCRdb stores in-frame clones only, minus some. The sample records over 60,000 clones, around 89% being singletons. The material sequenced was CD4+ or CD8+ T cells sorted from blood, taken in a trial of the OX40 agonist ivuxolimab. The origin of the receptors is an adult with an advanced solid tumor such as melanoma, head and neck, liver or kidney cancer.

This clone appeared once. The chain links TRBV14 to TRBJ1-4; D ambiguous. The CDR3 loop spans 13 amino acids. The ends were cut back, 8 bases at V and 5 bases at J, with 12 bases in the middle. From germline, CDR1 is SGHDN and CDR2 FVKESK. Written as DNA, the CDR3 is TGTGCCAGCTCACGGACGGGAAATGAAAAACTGTTTTTT. Translation gives CASSRTGNEKLFF. Using reference TRBV14 and TRBJ1-4 for the parts outside the CDR3, the full variable domain is EAGVTQFPSHSVIEKGQTVTLRCDPISGHDNLYWYRRVMGKEIKFLLHFVKESKQDESGMPNNRFLAERTGGTYSTLKVQPAELEDSGVYFCASSRTGNEKLFFGSGTQLSVL.

This sequence joins TRBV6-1 and TRBJ1-5; D remains unclear. The V and J ends lost 8 bases and 4 bases respectively, with 12 bases between them. This CDR3 is 13 amino acids long. The germline V gene has CDR1 MNHNS and CDR2 SASEGT. The DNA of the CDR3 is TGTGCCAGCGAGGACCGGGAGAATCAGCCCCAGCATTTT. Its protein is CASEDRENQPQHF.

The chain has TRBV28 and TRBJ1-6; 8 bases align to TRBD1. After removal of 7 bases from V and 9 bases from J, the junction contained 8 bases not matched to a gene. Per the germline V gene, CDR1 is MDHEN and CDR2 is SYDVKM. CDR3 length: 14 amino acids. CDR3 region: CASTGQGLGSPLHF. The CDR3 bases are TGTGCCAGCACCGGACAGGGTTTAGGTTCACCCCTCCACTTT.

V gene TRBV19 combines with J gene TRBJ2-5, with 8 bases fitting TRBD1. The length of the CDR3 is 16 residues. With 1 base clipped from V and 5 bases from J, the junction kept 9 bases outside the gene matches. Germline CDR1 reads LNHDA; CDR2 reads SQIVND (reference sequence). In DNA, the CDR3 is TGTGCCAGTAGTATAGCCCCGACAGGGGTGGGGGAGACCCAGTACTTC. This sequence encodes CASSIAPTGVGETQYF.

The V gene is TRBV28, the J gene TRBJ1-2, with D maybe TRBD1 (6 bases). CDR1 is MDHEN and CDR2 is SYDVKM in the germline V gene. This CDR3 has 15 amino acids. Trimming pared 5 bases from V and 2 bases from J, leaving 15 bases between. The CDR3 bases are TGTGCCAGCAGTCGGACAGTTCTGACAAACTATGGCTACACCTTC. Translated, it gives CASSRTVLTNYGYTF.

This clone was detected a few times. Compared with germline, one end of the junction differs, possibly owing to a read error. V gene TRBV7-7 combines with J gene TRBJ2-1, with TRBD2 matching 15 bases. CDR1 is SSHAT and CDR2 is FNYEAQ in the germline V gene (reference sequence). The CDR3 has 17 residues. This chain's CDR3 is CASSGGLAGGPYNEQFF. The CDR3, as DNA: TGTGCTAGCAGCGGCGGACTAGCGGGAGGGCCCTACAATGAGCAGTTCTTC.

The chain couples TRBV10-3 to TRBJ1-6, with a possible D match to TRBD1 (5 bases). The CDR3 runs 15 residues. The germline V gene has CDR1 ENHRY and CDR2 SYGVKD. V lost 6 bases to trimming and J lost 10 bases, with 19 bases between them. Written as DNA, the CDR3 is TGTGCCATCAGCCAAGACCCTCGAGGGGAATCACCCCTCCACTTT. Protein sequence: CAISQDPRGESPLHF.

The rearrangement uses TRBV9 and TRBJ2-2; D perhaps matches TRBD1 (7 bases). The CDR3 contains 16 residues. Trimming took off 4 bases at V and 6 bases at J, with 19 bases between the two ends. Germline values: CDR1 SGDLS, CDR2 YYNGEE. CDR3 sequence: CASSPRGNRGAGELFF. The CDR3 nucleotides read TGTGCCAGCAGCCCCAGGGGGAACCGCGGGGCCGGGGAGCTGTTTTTT.

This chain links TRBV7-9 with TRBJ2-1; D not resolved. Germline assignment: CDR1 SEHNR and CDR2 FQNEAQ (reference sequence). Deletions cut 1 base from V and 3 bases from J, with 4 bases between. The CDR3 contains 13 residues. CDR3 region: CASSLGRYNEQFF. CDR3 sequence (DNA): TGTGCCAGCAGCTTAGGGCGCTACAATGAGCAGTTCTTC.

The CDR3 loop reads CASSLVAASYEQYF. The CDR3 region has the DNA TGCGCCAGCAGCTTGGTGGCGGCCTCCTACGAGCAGTACTTC. The rearrangement uses TRBV5-1 and TRBJ2-7, with unresolved D. Germline values: CDR1 SGHRS, CDR2 YFSETQ. The CDR3 is made up of 14 amino acids. V was pared by 0 bases and J by 0 bases, with 7 bases between.